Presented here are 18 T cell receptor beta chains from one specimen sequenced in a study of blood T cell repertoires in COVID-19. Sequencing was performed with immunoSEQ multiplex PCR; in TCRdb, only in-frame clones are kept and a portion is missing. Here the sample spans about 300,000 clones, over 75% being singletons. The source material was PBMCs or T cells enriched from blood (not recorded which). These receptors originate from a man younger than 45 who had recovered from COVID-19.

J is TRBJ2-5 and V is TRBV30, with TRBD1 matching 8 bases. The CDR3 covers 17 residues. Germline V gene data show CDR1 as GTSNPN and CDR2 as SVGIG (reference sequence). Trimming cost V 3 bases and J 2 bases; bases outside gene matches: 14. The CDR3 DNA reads TGTGCCTGGAGCCGCTCCCGTGACAGGGGACCACAAGAGACCCAGTACTTC. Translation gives CAWSRSRDRGPQETQYF.

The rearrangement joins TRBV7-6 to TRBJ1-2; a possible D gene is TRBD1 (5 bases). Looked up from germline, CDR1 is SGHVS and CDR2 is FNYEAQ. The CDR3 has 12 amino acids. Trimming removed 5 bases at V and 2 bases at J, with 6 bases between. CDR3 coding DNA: TGTGCCAGCAGCCCAGGGAACTATGGCTACACCTTC. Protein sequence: CASSPGNYGYTF.

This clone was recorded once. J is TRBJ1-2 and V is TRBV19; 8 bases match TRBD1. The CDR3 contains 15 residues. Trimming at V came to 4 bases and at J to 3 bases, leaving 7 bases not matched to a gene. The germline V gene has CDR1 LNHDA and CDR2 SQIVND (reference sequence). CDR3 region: CASSKDRGRDYGYTF. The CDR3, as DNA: TGTGCCAGTAGTAAAGACAGGGGCCGGGACTATGGCTACACCTTC.

The CDR3 loop is CASSEGARTEAFF. The CDR3, as DNA: TGCGCCAGCAGTGAGGGGGCGAGAACTGAAGCTTTCTTT. The V call is TRBV10-1, the J call TRBJ1-1; tentative D call: TRBD1 (5 bases). With 2 bases removed from V and 5 bases from J, the gap between germline ends came to 9 bases. Germline assignment: CDR1 WNHNN and CDR2 SYGVQD (reference sequence). This CDR3 contains 13 residues.

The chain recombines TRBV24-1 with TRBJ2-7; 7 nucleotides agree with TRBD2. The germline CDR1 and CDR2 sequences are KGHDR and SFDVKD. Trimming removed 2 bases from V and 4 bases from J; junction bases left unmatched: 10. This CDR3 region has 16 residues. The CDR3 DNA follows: TGTGCCACCAGTGATTCAATGGGACTAAGTTGGTACGAGCAGTACTTC. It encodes CATSDSMGLSWYEQYF.

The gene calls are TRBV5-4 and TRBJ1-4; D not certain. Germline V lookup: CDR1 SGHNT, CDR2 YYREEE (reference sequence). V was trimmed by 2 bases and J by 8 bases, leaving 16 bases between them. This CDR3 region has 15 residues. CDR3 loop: CASSFMGGSEEKLFF. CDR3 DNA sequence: TGTGCCAGCAGCTTCATGGGAGGGTCTGAAGAAAAACTGTTTTTT.

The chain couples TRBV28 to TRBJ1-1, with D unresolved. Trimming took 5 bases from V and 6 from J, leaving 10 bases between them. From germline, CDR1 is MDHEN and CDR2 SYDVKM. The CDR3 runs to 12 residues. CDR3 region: CASSSVRPEAFF. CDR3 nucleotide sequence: TGTGCCAGCAGTAGCGTTCGCCCTGAAGCTTTCTTT.

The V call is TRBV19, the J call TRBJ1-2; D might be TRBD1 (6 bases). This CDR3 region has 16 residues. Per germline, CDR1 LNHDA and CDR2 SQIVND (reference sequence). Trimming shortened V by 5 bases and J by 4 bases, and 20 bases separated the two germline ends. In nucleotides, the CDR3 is TGTGCCAGTAGTCCGGCGGGGGCAGCAATCAGCTATGGCTACACCTTC. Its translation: CASSPAGAAISYGYTF.

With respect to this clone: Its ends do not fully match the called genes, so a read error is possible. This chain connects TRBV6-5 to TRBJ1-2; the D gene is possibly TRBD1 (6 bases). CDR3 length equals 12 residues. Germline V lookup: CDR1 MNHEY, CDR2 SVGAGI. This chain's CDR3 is CASRETGGGCTF. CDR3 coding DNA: TGTGCCAGCAGGGAGACAGGAGGCGGCTGCACCTTC.

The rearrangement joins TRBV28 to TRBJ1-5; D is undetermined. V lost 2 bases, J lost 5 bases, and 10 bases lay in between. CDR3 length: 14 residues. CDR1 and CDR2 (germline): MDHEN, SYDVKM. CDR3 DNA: TGTGCCAGCAGTTTAACCTCTGACTATCAGCCCCAGCATTTT. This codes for CASSLTSDYQPQHF.

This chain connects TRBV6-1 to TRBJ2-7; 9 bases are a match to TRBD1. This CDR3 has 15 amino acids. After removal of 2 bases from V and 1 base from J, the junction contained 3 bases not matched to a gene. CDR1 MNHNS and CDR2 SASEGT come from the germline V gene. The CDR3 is CASSESGTGSYEQYF. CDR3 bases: TGTGCCAGCAGTGAATCGGGGACAGGGTCCTACGAGCAGTACTTC.

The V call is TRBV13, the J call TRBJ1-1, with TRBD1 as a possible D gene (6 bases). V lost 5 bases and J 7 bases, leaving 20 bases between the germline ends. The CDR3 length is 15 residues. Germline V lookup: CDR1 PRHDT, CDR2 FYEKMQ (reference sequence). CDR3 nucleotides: TGTGCCAGCAGCCCGCAACAGGGTTACCGCCGTGAAGCTTTCTTT. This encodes CASSPQQGYRREAFF.

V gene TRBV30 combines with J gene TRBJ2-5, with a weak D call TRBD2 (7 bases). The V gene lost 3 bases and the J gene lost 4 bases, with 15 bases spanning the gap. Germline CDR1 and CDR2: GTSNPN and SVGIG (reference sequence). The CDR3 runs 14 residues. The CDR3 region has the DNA TGTGCCTGGAGCCCGGGGGGCCTCCCAGAGACCCAGTACTTC. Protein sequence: CAWSPGGLPETQYF.

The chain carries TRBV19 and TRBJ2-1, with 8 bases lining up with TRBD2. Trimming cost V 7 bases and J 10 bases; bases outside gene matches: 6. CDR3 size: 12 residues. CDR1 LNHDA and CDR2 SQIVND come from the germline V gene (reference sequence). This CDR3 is CASMRASGEQFF. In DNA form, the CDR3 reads TGTGCCAGTATGAGGGCTAGCGGGGAGCAGTTCTTC.

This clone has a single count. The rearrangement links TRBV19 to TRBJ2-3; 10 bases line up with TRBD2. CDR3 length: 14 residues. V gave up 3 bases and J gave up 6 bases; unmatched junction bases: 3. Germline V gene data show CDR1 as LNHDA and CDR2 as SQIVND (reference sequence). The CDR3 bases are TGTGCCAGTAGTATTTATAGCGGGAGGGATACGCAGTATTTT. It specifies CASSIYSGRDTQYF.

For the CDR3, the DNA is TGTGCTAGTGGTTTGGTACTGGGTCAGGGGGCCACTGAAGCTTTCTTT. It is translated as CASGLVLGQGATEAFF. This chain connects TRBV12-5 to TRBJ1-1, with 8 bases that match TRBD1. Germline CDR1 is LGHNT and CDR2 is FRNRAP. The CDR3 sequence is 16 residues long. Trimming took 0 bases from V and 4 from J; bases not matched to a gene: 7.

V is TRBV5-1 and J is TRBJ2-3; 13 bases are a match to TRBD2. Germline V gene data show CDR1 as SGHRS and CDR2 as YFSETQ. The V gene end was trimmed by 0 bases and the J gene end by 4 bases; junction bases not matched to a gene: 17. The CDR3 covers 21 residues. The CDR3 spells CASSLEWAGGLAGAVADTQYF. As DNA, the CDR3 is TGCGCCAGCAGCTTGGAGTGGGCCGGAGGACTAGCGGGGGCGGTTGCAGATACGCAGTATTTT.

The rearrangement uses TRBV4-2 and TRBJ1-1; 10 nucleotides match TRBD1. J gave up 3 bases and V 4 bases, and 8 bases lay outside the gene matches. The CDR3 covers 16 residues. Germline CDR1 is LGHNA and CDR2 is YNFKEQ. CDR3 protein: CASSLNGDRGYTEAFF. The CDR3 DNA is TGTGCCAGCAGCCTCAATGGGGACAGGGGTTACACTGAAGCTTTCTTT.